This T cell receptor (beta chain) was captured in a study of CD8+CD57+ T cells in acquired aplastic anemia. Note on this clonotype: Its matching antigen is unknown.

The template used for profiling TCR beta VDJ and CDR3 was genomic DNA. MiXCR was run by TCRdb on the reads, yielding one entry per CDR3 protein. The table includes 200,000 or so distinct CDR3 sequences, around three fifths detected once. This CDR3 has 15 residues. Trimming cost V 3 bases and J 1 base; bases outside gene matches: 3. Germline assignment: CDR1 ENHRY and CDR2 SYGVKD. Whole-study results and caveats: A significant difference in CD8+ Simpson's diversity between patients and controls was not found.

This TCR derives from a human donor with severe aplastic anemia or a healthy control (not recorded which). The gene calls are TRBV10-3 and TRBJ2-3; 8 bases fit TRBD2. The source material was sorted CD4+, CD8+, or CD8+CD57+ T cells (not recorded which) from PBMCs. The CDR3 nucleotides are TGTGCCATCAGTGACGGGGGGGCCGGCACAGATACGCAGTATTTT. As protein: CAISDGGAGTDTQYF.